Shown below are 30 T cell receptor beta chains from a single sample sequenced in a study of shared clonotypes between healthy human individuals (dated by TCRdb to 2018 to 2020). For the CD8 naive samples, CD45RO-negative cells were positively selected for CCR7, yielding a CD45RA+CCR7+ population from which TemRA cells were excluded. To prepare the library, the immunoSEQ multiplex PCR assay was applied. TCRdb re-hosts the immuneACCESS table, in-frame sequences only. Its copies lack some clones; in the studies checked, an unresolved V gene accounts for under half of them, and the cause for the rest is not known. This sample lists hundreds of thousands of clones; about 95% were detected once. The top ten clonotypes cover about 0.11% of the sample. Sequencing was done on a sample of naive CD8+ T cells sorted from blood. The sample's cell subset or site label is to be understood as: CD45RA+CCR7+. These receptors were obtained from a woman in her thirties in good health.

The chain recombines TRBV4-1 with TRBJ2-1; no clear D gene. V gave up 0 bases and J gave up 6 bases, with 9 bases separating them. CDR1 and CDR2 from the germline V gene are MGHRA and YSYEKL. The CDR3 is 14 amino acids. The CDR3 is CASSQDRAPNEQFF. CDR3 DNA sequence: TGCGCCAGCAGCCAAGATCGAGCCCCCAATGAGCAGTTCTTC.

The chain recombines TRBV4-1 with TRBJ2-7; a possible D gene is TRBD1 (5 bases). There are 15 residues in the CDR3. V was pared by 0 bases and J by 1 base, with 10 bases between. Looked up from germline, CDR1 is MGHRA and CDR2 is YSYEKL. The CDR3 here is CASSQEPQVSYEQYF. Written as DNA, the CDR3 is TGCGCCAGCAGCCAAGAGCCACAGGTATCCTACGAGCAGTACTTC.

This clone was recorded only once. This chain joins TRBV10-1 and TRBJ2-3; 7 nucleotides align to TRBD2. Germline V gives CDR1 WNHNN, CDR2 SYGVQD (reference sequence). J was trimmed by 4 bases and V by 2 bases; bases with no gene match: 3. The CDR3 is 14 amino acids. The CDR3 protein is CASSETGGADTQYF. CDR3 DNA: TGCGCCAGCAGTGAGACGGGAGGAGCAGATACGCAGTATTTT.

A few counts support this clone. The chain joins TRBV10-2 to TRBJ2-5; D call uncertain. In germline, CDR1 is WSHSY, CDR2 SAAADI. This CDR3 is built from 9 residues. Trimming removed 8 bases at V and 11 bases at J, with 9 bases between. The CDR3 spells CASGTTQYF. DNA for the CDR3: TGCGCCAGCGGTACAACTCAGTACTTC.

This clone turned up a few times. The chain recombines TRBV9 with TRBJ2-2; a possible D gene is TRBD1 (5 bases). The V end lost 2 bases, the J end lost 0 bases, and 8 bases lay between the germline ends. The CDR3 length is 15 residues. The germline CDR1 and CDR2 sequences are SGDLS and YYNGEE. CDR3 nucleotides: TGTGCCAGCAGCGTGCGACAGTCGAACACCGGGGAGCTGTTTTTT. Encoded protein: CASSVRQSNTGELFF. Drawing the rest from reference TRBV9 and TRBJ2-2, the complete variable domain is DSGVTQTPKHLITATGQRVTLRCSPRSGDLSVYWYQQSLDQGLQFLIQYYNGEERAKGNILERFSAQQFPDLHSELNLSSLELGDSALYFCASSVRQSNTGELFFGEGSRLTVL.

Of note for this clone: An end of the junction differs from the germline gene, which may be a read error. Other nucleotide sequences in the sample specify the same CDR3. The CDR3 region has the DNA TGTGCCAGCAGCGTAGGTGAGACAGGGAAAAGATACGAGCAGTACTTT. Translated, it gives CASSVGETGKRYEQYF. V and J are TRBV9 and TRBJ2-7; the match to TRBD1 covers 7 bases. Germline assignment: CDR1 SGDLS and CDR2 YYNGEE. This CDR3 has 16 amino acids.

The CDR3 loop reads CASSPGTGHEKLFF. The DNA of the CDR3 is TGTGCCAGCAGTCCCGGGACAGGACATGAAAAACTGTTTTTT. This sequence joins TRBV27 and TRBJ1-4, with TRBD1 identical over 8 bases. The CDR3 totals 14 residues. Germline lookup yields CDR1 MNHEY and CDR2 SMNVEV (reference sequence). With 5 bases clipped from V and 6 bases from J, the junction kept 5 bases outside the gene matches.

In its sample, this clone was seen once. V gene TRBV28 combines with J gene TRBJ2-2; 7 bases agree with TRBD1. Germline CDR1 and CDR2: MDHEN and SYDVKM. This CDR3 contains 14 residues. The ends lost 6 bases at V and 3 bases at J; junction bases unmatched: 4. The CDR3 sequence is CASRETGYTGELFF. CDR3 nucleotides: TGTGCCAGCAGGGAGACAGGGTACACCGGGGAGCTGTTTTTT.

The chain recombines TRBV28 with TRBJ1-5; D gene unclear. Germline V CDR1 and CDR2: MDHEN, SYDVKM. The CDR3 totals 14 residues. Trimming pared 8 bases from V and 1 base from J, leaving 12 bases between. CDR3 loop: CASQRGQSNQPQHF. The CDR3 region has the DNA TGTGCCAGCCAGCGGGGTCAAAGCAATCAGCCCCAGCATTTT. Full variable domain (missing parts from reference TRBV28 and TRBJ1-5): DVKVTQSSRYLVKRTGEKVFLECVQDMDHENMFWYRQDPGLGLRLIYFSYDVKMKEKGDIPEGYSVSREKKERFSLILESASTNQTSMYLCASQRGQSNQPQHFGDGTRLSIL.

This clone was seen just once. V and J are TRBV5-6 and TRBJ1-6, with D possibly being TRBD1 (5 bases). The germline V gene encodes CDR1 SGHDT and CDR2 YYEEEE. The CDR3 has 19 amino acids. V lost 1 base and J 7 bases, leaving 24 bases between the germline ends. The CDR3 coding sequence is TGTGCCAGCAGCTTGTACGGCGGCGGCGGGGGTCTTCCGAATTCACCCCTCCACTTT. It translates to CASSLYGGGGGLPNSPLHF. Drawing the rest from reference TRBV5-6 and TRBJ1-6, the complete variable domain is DAGVTQSPTHLIKTRGQQVTLRCSPKSGHDTVSWYQQALGQGPQFIFQYYEEEERQRGNFPDRFSGHQFPNYSSELNVNALLLGDSALYLCASSLYGGGGGLPNSPLHFGNGTRLTVT.

The chain recombines TRBV19 with TRBJ1-4; 8 nucleotides agree with TRBD1. This CDR3 is 13 amino acids long. Germline V gene sequence: CDR1 LNHDA, CDR2 SQIVND (reference sequence). The V and J ends lost 6 bases and 8 bases, in that order; junction bases with no gene match: 5. The CDR3 spells CASRGQGWEKLFF. The DNA of the CDR3 is TGTGCCAGTAGAGGACAGGGCTGGGAAAAACTGTTTTTT. Variable domain in full (rest from reference TRBV19 and TRBJ1-4): DGGITQSPKYLFRKEGQNVTLSCEQNLNHDAMYWYRQDPGQGLRLIYYSQIVNDFQKGDIAEGYSVSREKKESFPLTVTSAQKNPTAFYLCASRGQGWEKLFFGSGTQLSVL.

CDR3 in amino acids: CSAGKREGYNEQFF. CDR3 DNA sequence: TGCAGCGCGGGAAAGCGGGAGGGATACAATGAGCAGTTCTTC. This chain uses TRBV29-1 with TRBJ2-1, with 10 bases lining up with TRBD2. The CDR3 length is 14 residues. Trimming removed 7 bases from V and 4 bases from J; junction bases left unmatched: 7. Germline lookup yields CDR1 SQVTM and CDR2 ANQGSEA.

This chain connects TRBV27 to TRBJ2-2, with D maybe TRBD1 (5 bases). The CDR3 length is 16 residues. In germline, CDR1 is MNHEY, CDR2 SMNVEV (reference sequence). With 5 bases removed from V and 5 bases from J, the gap between germline ends came to 18 bases. The chain's CDR3 is CASSVTPRGLTGELFF. Written as DNA, the CDR3 is TGTGCCAGCAGTGTTACACCAAGGGGCTTAACCGGGGAGCTGTTTTTT.

The rearrangement uses TRBV28 and TRBJ1-5; TRBD1 aligns across 9 bases. Looked up from germline, CDR1 is MDHEN and CDR2 is SYDVKM. V gave up 5 bases and J gave up 2 bases; unmatched junction bases: 4. The CDR3 contains 15 residues. The CDR3 coding sequence is TGTGCCAGCAGTCCCCGACAGGGGGGCAATCAGCCCCAGCATTTT. It yields the protein CASSPRQGGNQPQHF.

The chain combines TRBV2 with TRBJ1-6; 9 positions match TRBD1. The length of the CDR3 is 15 residues. The trim removed 6 bases at V and 7 bases at J, leaving 7 bases unmatched. Germline V gene sequence: CDR1 SNHLY, CDR2 FYNNEI. DNA for the CDR3: TGTGCCAGCAGAGAACAGGGGGCGCGGAATTCACCCCTCCACTTT. This sequence encodes CASREQGARNSPLHF.

The chain links TRBV5-6 to TRBJ2-3; D may be TRBD1 (5 bases). Germline V gene lookup returns CDR1 SGHDT and CDR2 YYEEEE. The CDR3 loop spans 12 amino acids. V lost 3 bases and J lost 5, with 7 bases in between. As DNA, the CDR3 is TGTGCCAGCAGCTCCCAGGGAGATACGCAGTATTTT. This codes for CASSSQGDTQYF.

V and J are TRBV27 and TRBJ1-1; possible D gene TRBD1, 5 bases. The CDR3 consists of 14 residues. The V and J ends lost 6 bases and 0 bases respectively, with 11 bases between them. The germline V gene has CDR1 MNHEY and CDR2 SMNVEV (reference sequence). The CDR3 sequence: CASRMGRLNTEAFF. CDR3 coding DNA: TGTGCCAGCAGGATGGGACGGTTGAACACTGAAGCTTTCTTT.

The genes are TRBV6-1 and TRBJ2-7; 7 bases fit TRBD1. The CDR3 is made up of 16 amino acids. Trimming took 1 base from V and 0 from J; bases not matched to a gene: 6. Germline V gene data show CDR1 as MNHNS and CDR2 as SASEGT. DNA of the CDR3: TGTGCCAGCAGTGAAGGGACAGGAACTCTCTCCTACGAGCAGTACTTC. Residues: CASSEGTGTLSYEQYF.

The chain couples TRBV6-6 to TRBJ2-7, with D unclear. V was clipped by 6 bases and J by 2 bases, with 14 bases between them. The CDR3 consists of 14 residues. Per the germline V gene, CDR1 is MNHNY and CDR2 is SVGAGI (reference sequence). The CDR3 spells CASRSGHRAYEQYF. CDR3 nucleotide sequence: TGTGCCAGCAGATCGGGCCACCGAGCCTACGAGCAGTACTTC.

The CDR3 loop reads CASSLGDGTNEKLFF. The CDR3 nucleotides read TGTGCCAGCAGTTTGGGGGATGGGACTAATGAAAAACTGTTTTTT. The chain employs TRBV28 and TRBJ1-4, with D possibly matching TRBD1 (5 bases). Germline values: CDR1 MDHEN, CDR2 SYDVKM. The CDR3 is made up of 15 amino acids. Trimming stripped 3 bases from V and 2 bases from J, with 10 bases between. Full variable domain (rest looked up from reference TRBV28 and TRBJ1-4): DVKVTQSSRYLVKRTGEKVFLECVQDMDHENMFWYRQDPGLGLRLIYFSYDVKMKEKGDIPEGYSVSREKKERFSLILESASTNQTSMYLCASSLGDGTNEKLFFGSGTQLSVL.

The chain is built from TRBV13 and TRBJ2-3; D perhaps matches TRBD1 (6 bases). This CDR3 region has 15 residues. Trimming removed 3 bases at V and 3 bases at J, with 13 bases between. Germline-derived CDR1 and CDR2 are PRHDT and FYEKMQ (reference sequence). The CDR3 nucleotides are TGTGCCAGCAGCTTGTGGGGAACAGGGACAGATACGCAGTATTTT. Protein: CASSLWGTGTDTQYF.

The chain links TRBV5-1 to TRBJ1-1; D is unresolved. The length of the CDR3 is 14 residues. Looked up from germline, CDR1 is SGHRS and CDR2 is YFSETQ. Between the trimmed V and J ends, which lost 0 bases and 6 bases, there was a span of 12 bases. The CDR3 region is CASSLDEGAPEAFF. In DNA, the CDR3 is TGCGCCAGCAGCTTGGATGAGGGTGCGCCTGAAGCTTTCTTT. Complete variable domain (other parts from reference TRBV5-1 and TRBJ1-1): KAGVTQTPRYLIKTRGQQVTLSCSPISGHRSVSWYQQTPGQGLQFLFEYFSETQRNKGNFPGRFSGRQFSNSRSEMNVSTLELGDSALYLCASSLDEGAPEAFFGQGTRLTVV.

The chain is built from TRBV29-1 and TRBJ1-2; D might be TRBD1 (5 bases). Germline values: CDR1 SQVTM, CDR2 ANQGSEA. V lost 1 base and J 3 bases, leaving 12 bases between the germline ends. CDR3 length equals 14 residues. Written as DNA, the CDR3 is TGCAGCGTTGAAGGTGCTGACAGTTACTATGGCTACACCTTC. Amino acids: CSVEGADSYYGYTF.

V usage is TRBV2 and J usage is TRBJ2-3; D remains ambiguous. Deletions cut 0 bases from V and 0 bases from J, with 7 bases between. The CDR3 covers 15 residues. Germline V gene lookup returns CDR1 SNHLY and CDR2 FYNNEI. The CDR3 coding sequence is TGTGCCAGCAGTGAAGCGAGTCTGAGCACAGATACGCAGTATTTT. Protein sequence: CASSEASLSTDTQYF.

V is TRBV28 and J is TRBJ1-2; D gene uncertain. CDR1 MDHEN and CDR2 SYDVKM come from the germline V gene. The CDR3 is 12 amino acids. Trimming removed 7 bases from V and 6 bases from J, with 12 bases in between. The CDR3, as DNA: TGTGCCAGCATTGGCAGGATCGATGGCTACACCTTC. Protein sequence: CASIGRIDGYTF.

In DNA form, the CDR3 reads TGTGCCAGCAGTTTATTAGGACAGTATAGCAATCAGCCCCAGCATTTT. Encoded protein: CASSLLGQYSNQPQHF. The chain is built from TRBV28 and TRBJ1-5; a weak D match, TRBD1 (6 bases). The germline V gene encodes CDR1 MDHEN and CDR2 SYDVKM. V lost 1 base and J 0 bases, leaving 10 bases between the germline ends. The CDR3 is 16 amino acids.

The chain employs TRBV18 and TRBJ2-3; possible D gene TRBD1, 5 bases. The CDR3 is 13 residues long. Germline lookup yields CDR1 KGHSH and CDR2 LQKENI. Trimming cost V 6 bases and J 4 bases, with 11 bases left between them. The CDR3 DNA reads TGTGCCAGCTCCCAAGACAGTTCAGATACGCAGTATTTT. This sequence encodes CASSQDSSDTQYF.

V and J are TRBV28 and TRBJ1-2; D gene uncertain. Trimming took off 2 bases at V and 5 bases at J, with 12 bases between the two ends. The CDR3 extends over 14 amino acids. CDR1 and CDR2 (germline): MDHEN, SYDVKM. The CDR3 protein is CASSLVASAYGYTF. The DNA of the CDR3 is TGTGCCAGCAGTTTAGTGGCCAGCGCTTATGGCTACACCTTC.

V usage is TRBV27 and J usage is TRBJ2-5, with 8 positions matching TRBD2. Germline assignment: CDR1 MNHEY and CDR2 SMNVEV (reference sequence). V was clipped by 6 bases and J by 5 bases; unmatched bases: 11. The CDR3 is 15 residues long. The CDR3 is CASSNQSSGPETQYF. The CDR3 DNA follows: TGTGCCAGCAGCAATCAATCTAGCGGGCCGGAGACCCAGTACTTC.

This clone came up once. This chain joins TRBV10-3 and TRBJ2-7, with 14 bases matching TRBD2. Trimming removed 3 bases from V and 5 bases from J; junction bases left unmatched: 15. The CDR3 totals 19 residues. CDR1 is ENHRY, CDR2 SYGVKD, per germline. The CDR3 protein is CAISDLDMTSGRAPNEQYF. The CDR3 DNA reads as TGTGCCATCAGTGACCTGGACATGACTAGCGGGAGGGCCCCCAACGAGCAGTACTTC.